This TCR beta chain was identified during a study of T-cell reconstitution after alpha-beta-depleted transplantation in children. This clonotype was counted at least ten times. V shed 5 bases and J shed 6 bases, with 23 bases lying between them. Germline V gene data show CDR1 as SEHNR and CDR2 as FQNEAQ (reference sequence). CDR3 length: 17 amino acids. Construction of the TCRbeta library involved unique molecular identifiers. TCRdb fed the PCR reads into MiXCR, producing one record per CDR3 protein. The sample includes about 110,000 distinct CDR3 sequences, over 9% of them seen just once. The sample here was PBMCs from the stem cell graft donor, taken from the stem cell graft. The source is a human donor who donated a stem cell graft to a child with acute lymphoblastic leukemia. This chain connects TRBV7-9 to TRBJ2-4; a possible D gene is TRBD2 (6 bases). The CDR3 region has the DNA TGTGCCAGCAGCCCCTTGGGGGGTGAGGGAGGCGGAAACATTCAGTACTTC. It codes for CASSPLGGEGGGNIQYF.